This TCR beta chain was identified during a study of shared clonotypes between healthy human individuals. For this clone: Its antigen is still unknown.

Several immunoSEQ plates held equal portions of the genomic DNA taken from each subset. Data came from immunoSEQ multiplex PCR; TCRdb stores just in-frame clones and leaves some out. The data contain about 490,000 clones, less than 80% of them singletons. V lost 5 bases and J 3 bases, leaving 20 bases between the germline ends. This CDR3 is 16 amino acids long. CDR1 is MNHEY and CDR2 is SMNVEV in the germline V gene (reference sequence). The study's findings and limits: It was only blood that was sampled, and tissue repertoires likely differ.

Sample: PBMCs. The rearrangement uses TRBV27 and TRBJ2-7; a possible D gene is TRBD2 (6 bases). The sequence derives from a woman aged 40 to 50 in good health. Some clones in this sample may be carry-over from other donors' samples. Here the CDR3 reads CASSPHLRDSRYEQYF. The CDR3 region has the DNA TGTGCCAGCAGTCCACACCTCCGGGACTCCCGCTACGAGCAGTACTTC.